Listed below are T cell receptor beta chains from one sample, sequenced in a study of T cell changes during pregnancy in multiple sclerosis. Generated by immunoSEQ multiplex PCR, the TCRdb table keeps only in-frame clones and is missing some. The profile covers tens of thousands of clones, with over 85% appearing a single time and roughly 0.36% taken by the ten largest. The material sequenced was CD4+ T cells from peripheral blood mononuclear cells, taken before pregnancy. Receptors were obtained from a female donor with multiple sclerosis, enrolled in a pregnancy study. Both conserved end residues are part of each CDR3. A D gene is named only where the DNA matches it firmly. The size field is filled for only some rows; it gives once, few, many or a size class.

TRBV6-1	TRBJ2-3	-	TRBD2	CASRPVSGKSDTQYF	TGTGCCAGCCGCCCGGTTAGCGGGAAGTCAGATACGCAGTATTTT
TRBV6-5	TRBJ1-1	-	-	CASSLRGNTEAFF	TGTGCCAGCAGCCTCCGGGGGAACACTGAAGCTTTCTTT
TRBV5-1	TRBJ1-1	-	TRBD1	CASSVTGGHTEAFF	TGCGCCAGCAGCGTGACAGGGGGTCACACTGAAGCTTTCTTT
TRBV19	TRBJ1-1	-	-	CASSIGGRNRNTEAFF	TGTGCCAGTAGTATAGGGGGCCGGAATCGGAACACTGAAGCTTTCTTT
TRBV4-2	TRBJ1-3	-	-	CASSHGDSSSGNTIYF	TGTGCCAGCAGCCACGGGGACTCCAGCTCTGGAAACACCATATATTTT
TRBV10-2	TRBJ1-1	-	TRBD1	CASSDRGSTEAFF	TGCGCCAGCAGTGACAGGGGGAGCACTGAAGCTTTCTTT
TRBV7-6	TRBJ2-7	-	TRBD2	CASSLAHVAGKSYEQYF	TGTGCCAGCAGCTTAGCGCATGTAGCGGGAAAGAGCTACGAGCAGTACTTC
TRBV12-5	TRBJ2-2	-	TRBD1	CASGKNRGQANTGELFF	TGTGCTAGTGGTAAAAACAGGGGGCAGGCGAACACCGGGGAGCTGTTTTTT
TRBV28	TRBJ1-5	once	TRBD1	CASSLLIVNRGQGVGQPQHF	TGTGCCAGCAGTTTATTGATAGTAAACCGGGGACAGGGGGTAGGTCAGCCCCAGCATTTT
TRBV10-3	TRBJ1-1	once	-	CAISVGGASSTEAFF	TGTGCCATCAGTGTAGGGGGGGCGTCCAGCACTGAAGCTTTCTTT
TRBV12-5	TRBJ1-3	-	TRBD1	CASGPGQGKTGNTIYF	TGTGCTAGTGGGCCCGGACAGGGTAAAACTGGAAACACCATATATTTT
TRBV19	TRBJ1-5	-	-	CASSIFVSQPQHF	TGTGCCAGTAGTATTTTTGTGAGTCAGCCCCAGCATTTT
TRBV19	TRBJ2-7	once	TRBD2	CASSLGLAGGPYEQYF	TGTGCCAGTAGTCTGGGACTAGCGGGAGGGCCCTACGAGCAGTACTTC
TRBV5-1	TRBJ1-3	-	TRBD1	CASSPGGTGSGNTIYF	TGCGCCAGCAGCCCAGGGGGTACGGGTTCTGGAAACACCATATATTTT
TRBV11-2	TRBJ1-2	once	TRBD1	CASSLPLDRGNGYTF	TGTGCCAGCAGCTTACCTCTAGACAGGGGAAATGGCTACACCTTC
TRBV18	TRBJ1-1	-	TRBD1	CASSGQGAKGTEAFF	TGTGCCAGCTCCGGACAGGGGGCAAAGGGGACTGAAGCTTTCTTT
TRBV9	TRBJ2-5	-	-	CASSVDGSRETQYF	TGTGCCAGCAGCGTAGACGGGAGTAGGGAGACCCAGTACTTC
TRBV5-1	TRBJ2-5	-	TRBD2	CASSGTSGRRETQYF	TGCGCCAGCAGCGGGACTAGCGGGAGGAGAGAGACCCAGTACTTC
TRBV2	TRBJ2-5	-	TRBD2	CASRGGLAGGETQYF	TGTGCCAGCAGGGGGGGACTAGCGGGAGGGGAGACCCAGTACTTC
TRBV27	TRBJ2-1	-	TRBD2	CASSSYGTSGSSYNEQFF	TGTGCCAGCAGTTCGTACGGGACTAGCGGGAGCTCCTACAATGAGCAGTTCTTC
TRBV28	TRBJ1-1	-	TRBD1	CASSSLQGQNTEAFF	TGTGCCAGCAGCTCCTTACAGGGGCAGAACACTGAAGCTTTCTTT
TRBV19	TRBJ1-5	few	TRBD1	CASSIGRGQGYSNQPQHF	TGTGCCAGTAGTATAGGAAGGGGACAGGGATATAGCAATCAGCCCCAGCATTTT
TRBV27	TRBJ2-7	-	TRBD2	CASSLAGGPSEQYF	TGTGCCAGCAGCCTAGCGGGAGGGCCCTCCGAGCAGTACTTC
TRBV19	TRBJ2-6	-	-	CASKAGKISGANVLTF	TGTGCCAGTAAGGCAGGTAAAATATCTGGGGCCAACGTCCTGACTTTC
TRBV29-1	TRBJ2-3	-	TRBD2	CSVSLAGVTDTQYF	TGCAGCGTTTCCTTAGCGGGAGTGACAGATACGCAGTATTTT
TRBV5-4	TRBJ1-4	-	TRBD1	CASSLGQGDEKLFF	TGTGCCAGCAGCTTGGGACAGGGGGACGAAAAACTGTTTTTT
TRBV11-3	TRBJ2-1	-	TRBD1	CASSSGGSYNEQFF	TGTGCCAGCAGCTCAGGGGGCTCTTACAATGAGCAGTTCTTC
TRBV19	TRBJ2-7	once	TRBD2	CASSIQGLAGVSSSYEQYF	TGTGCCAGTAGTATTCAGGGACTAGCGGGAGTGTCTAGCTCCTACGAGCAGTACTTC
TRBV5-1	TRBJ2-1	-	TRBD2	CASSSGLAGGNEQFF	TGCGCCAGCAGCTCGGGACTAGCGGGAGGTAATGAGCAGTTCTTC
TRBV4-1	TRBJ2-3	-	TRBD1	CASSASGTGVPDTQYF	TGCGCCAGCAGCGCCTCCGGGACAGGAGTTCCAGATACGCAGTATTTT
TRBV9	TRBJ2-7	-	TRBD1	CASSARDRGSEQYF	TGTGCCAGCAGCGCGAGGGACAGGGGGAGCGAGCAGTACTTC
TRBV5-7	TRBJ2-5	-	TRBD2	CASIKYKAGGPRQETQYF	TGTGCCAGCATCAAATATAAAGCGGGAGGGCCTCGACAAGAGACCCAGTACTTC
TRBV5-1	TRBJ2-1	-	TRBD1	CASRPGQGSYNEQFF	TGCGCCAGCAGGCCGGGACAGGGCTCCTACAATGAGCAGTTCTTC
TRBV7-2	TRBJ2-3	-	TRBD2	CASSLAGGLDTQYF	TGTGCCAGCAGCCTAGCGGGAGGGTTAGATACGCAGTATTTT
TRBV19	TRBJ2-5	-	-	CASSIMETQYF	TGTGCCAGTAGTATTATGGAGACCCAGTACTTC
TRBV11-3	TRBJ2-1	-	TRBD2	CASSLASGKVGGKNEQFF	TGTGCCAGCAGCTTAGCTAGCGGGAAAGTAGGAGGGAAAAATGAGCAGTTCTTC
TRBV30	TRBJ2-1	-	TRBD2	CAWRGASGYNEQFF	TGTGCCTGGAGAGGGGCTAGCGGGTACAATGAGCAGTTCTTC
TRBV27	TRBJ2-3	-	TRBD1	CASSSRGRPDTQYF	TGTGCCAGCAGCTCCAGGGGGCGCCCAGATACGCAGTATTTT
TRBV23-1	TRBJ1-1	-	-	CASRRQIKNTEAFF	TGCGCCAGCCGAAGACAGATCAAGAACACTGAAGCTTTCTTT
TRBV18	TRBJ2-1	once	TRBD2	CASSPPGLAGGSPNEQFF	TGTGCCAGCTCACCACCCGGACTAGCGGGAGGGTCTCCCAATGAGCAGTTCTTC
TRBV21-1	TRBJ2-1	-	-	CASSNGTSGKWNEQFF	TGTGCCAGCAGCAACGGGACTAGCGGGAAATGGAATGAGCAGTTCTTC
TRBV5-1	TRBJ2-7	-	TRBD1	CASTLDGTGIIDEQYF	TGCGCCAGCACCCTGGACGGGACAGGGATAATAGACGAGCAGTACTTC
TRBV5-1	TRBJ2-2	-	TRBD1	CATAGGYTGELFF	TGCGCCACCGCAGGGGGATACACCGGGGAGCTGTTTTTT
TRBV10-1	TRBJ2-3	-	-	CASSDHSTNPSTDTQYF	TGCGCCAGCAGTGACCATTCGACTAACCCTAGCACAGATACGCAGTATTTT
TRBV28	TRBJ2-3	-	-	CASSLPLAGPDTQYF	TGTGCCAGCAGTTTACCCCTCGCGGGACCAGATACGCAGTATTTT
TRBV5-1	TRBJ2-5	-	TRBD1	CASKVGYRGTGETQYF	TGCGCCAGCAAGGTGGGGTACAGGGGAACAGGGGAGACCCAGTACTTC
TRBV14	TRBJ2-1	once	-	CASSLNGQGNYNEQFF	TGTGCCAGCAGCCTGAATGGGCAGGGTAACTACAATGAGCAGTTCTTC
TRBV5-1	TRBJ2-1	once	TRBD1	CASTPGQVYNEQFF	TGCGCCAGCACCCCCGGACAGGTGTACAATGAGCAGTTCTTC
TRBV6-1	TRBJ1-1	-	TRBD1	CASSEHSMRQGIITEAFF	TGTGCCAGCAGTGAACATAGCATGAGACAGGGAATTATTACTGAAGCTTTCTTT
TRBV5-1	TRBJ2-1	-	-	CASSFPRGTYNEQFF	TGCGCCAGCAGCTTCCCCAGGGGCACCTACAATGAGCAGTTCTTC
TRBV5-1	TRBJ2-1	-	TRBD2	CASSLEGRGVQFF	TGCGCCAGCAGCTTAGAAGGACGGGGGGTGCAGTTCTTC